This T cell receptor beta chain was captured by sequencing in a study of vaccination and CD4 T cells after COVID-19. Study-level background: The convalescents included six males and four females, and among them two were Hispanic while seven were Caucasian. Researchers treated cells with overlapping spike peptides taken from SARS-CoV-2, HCoV-NL63, HCoV-OC43 and HCoV-229E.

With the Oncomine TCR Beta short-read assay, DNA from cultured CD4+ T cells was sequenced. TCRdb redid the calling of the PCR reads with MiXCR, one entry per CDR3 protein. Of about 13,000 distinct CDR3 sequences in the sample, about 74% were seen once. Trimming took 7 bases from V and 0 from J, leaving 9 bases between them. The CDR3 is 13 residues long. Germline CDR1 LNHDA, CDR2 SQIVND (reference sequence). Concerning this clonotype: What it recognizes is unknown.

As to treatment: approximately 9-day PBMC culture with coronavirus spike peptide pools or control peptides (ViraFEST assay). The TCR comes from a human donor who received a COVID-19 vaccine. The V call is TRBV19, the J call TRBJ1-2; D uncertain. The sample consisted of CD4+ T cells from blood, cultured in vitro, taken after SARS-CoV-2 vaccination. CDR3 DNA: TGTGCCAGTATGCCACGACCTAACTATGGCTACACCTTC. The encoded protein is CASMPRPNYGYTF.